These 13 T cell receptor beta chains were all obtained from the same sample, sequenced in a study of blood T cells in healthy people across ages. It was with a sample-barcoded 5' primer and a J-beta primer mix that a second PCR of about 6 to 12 cycles was run. TCRdb re-called the 5' RACE reads through MiXCR, storing one row per CDR3 protein. The sample lists about 1 million distinct CDR3 sequences; 35% to 55% were seen once. Input material: blood. These receptors came from a woman in her fifties or sixties in good health.

The chain's CDR3 is CASSLGGVVEGYTF. CDR3 nucleotide sequence: TGTGCCAGCAGTTTGGGCGGAGTGGTAGAGGGCTACACCTTC. This chain joins TRBV6-5 and TRBJ1-2; no clear D gene. Germline lookup yields CDR1 MNHEY and CDR2 SVGAGI. The CDR3 length is 14 residues. The germline V and J ends were trimmed by 4 bases and 8 bases, with 17 bases remaining between them.

CDR3 sequence (DNA): TGTGCCAGCAGTATGACTCCCCGGGGGGATGAGCAGTTCTTC. Protein sequence: CASSMTPRGDEQFF. J is TRBJ2-1 and V is TRBV6-2 or TRBV6-3; TRBD2 matches at 7 bases. The CDR3 totals 14 residues. V lost 5 bases, J lost 8 bases, and 9 bases stayed unmatched. Germline values: CDR1 MNHEY, CDR2 SVGEGT.

The chain couples TRBV5-6 to TRBJ2-1; 15 positions agree with TRBD2. The CDR3 runs to 18 residues. The V and J ends lost 2 bases and 2 bases, in that order; junction bases with no gene match: 5. CDR1 and CDR2 (germline): SGHDT, YYEEEE. CDR3 residues: CASSLRTSGRGAYNEQFF. DNA for the CDR3: TGTGCCAGCAGCTTAAGGACTAGCGGGAGGGGTGCCTACAATGAGCAGTTCTTC.

The V call is TRBV7-8, the J call TRBJ2-5; TRBD1 aligns across 9 bases. The CDR3 has 15 amino acids. V lost 5 bases, J lost 5 bases, and 9 bases stayed unmatched. Germline V gene sequence: CDR1 SGHVS, CDR2 FQNEAQ. The CDR3 DNA reads TGTGCCAGCAGCCAACACAGGGGGCGCTTGGAGACCCAGTACTTC. This sequence encodes CASSQHRGRLETQYF.

In its sample, this clonotype was seen a few times. This chain links TRBV7-9 with TRBJ2-7, with D perhaps matching TRBD1 or TRBD2 (5 bases each). This CDR3 has 14 amino acids. In germline, CDR1 is SEHNR, CDR2 FQNEAQ (reference sequence). Trimming cost V 1 base and J 5 bases, with 12 bases left between them. The chain's CDR3 is CASSLGKWDHEQYF. CDR3 in DNA: TGTGCCAGCAGCTTAGGAAAGTGGGACCACGAGCAGTACTTC.

The CDR3 loop is CSARGVVNRGWVGEQYF. The CDR3 region has the DNA TGCAGTGCTAGAGGGGTGGTTAACAGGGGTTGGGTGGGTGAGCAGTACTTC. The chain couples TRBV20-1 to TRBJ2-4; 7 bases fit TRBD1. The CDR3 runs 17 residues. Germline V gene data show CDR1 as DFQATT and CDR2 as SNEGSKA (reference sequence). J was trimmed by 13 bases and V by 1 base; bases with no gene match: 22.

With regard to this clonotype: At one of its ends the junction is not consistent with the germline gene, which may arise from a read error. The chain links TRBV6-1 to TRBJ2-3, with a weak D call TRBD1 (5 bases). CDR3 length: 15 amino acids. CDR1 and CDR2 (germline): MNHNS, SASEGT. DNA of the CDR3: TGTGCCAGCAGGGACATTTGGCAGGGCACAGATGCGCAGTATTTT. It translates to CASRDIWQGTDAQYF.

The chain combines TRBV7-2 with TRBJ2-5, with D hard to call. Germline values: CDR1 SGHTA, CDR2 FQGNSA. This CDR3 contains 13 residues. Trimming took 5 bases from V and 2 from J, leaving 9 bases between them. In nucleotides, the CDR3 is TGTGCCAGCAGCCCCACAACTCAAGAGACCCAGTACTTC. Its protein is CASSPTTQETQYF.

This rearrangement joins TRBV19 to TRBJ2-2, with D tentatively TRBD1 (5 bases). The length of the CDR3 is 15 residues. Germline CDR1 and CDR2: LNHDA and SQIVND (reference sequence). With 3 bases removed from V and 3 bases from J, the gap between germline ends came to 11 bases. Here the CDR3 DNA reads TGTGCCAGTAGTATCCCAGGGCTGGACACCGGGGAGCTGTTTTTT. Protein product: CASSIPGLDTGELFF.

In this sample, this clonotype turned up a few times. The chain joins TRBV15 to TRBJ2-5; tentatively, D is TRBD1 or TRBD2 (5 bases each). From germline, CDR1 is LNHNV and CDR2 YYDKDF (reference sequence). V shed 1 base and J shed 2 bases, with 14 bases lying between them. This CDR3 region has 16 residues. The CDR3 loop is CATSRGARGTQETQYF. The CDR3 DNA follows: TGTGCCACCAGCAGAGGCGCACGGGGCACGCAAGAGACCCAGTACTTC.

This clonotype appeared many times. This may arise from a read error, as a much more abundant clone is one base away. The gene calls are TRBV6-2 or TRBV6-3 and TRBJ2-4; TRBD2 agrees at 7 bases. Germline CDR1 and CDR2: MNHEY and SVGEGT. V was clipped by 6 bases and J by 1 base; unmatched bases: 9. CDR3 length equals 16 residues. The CDR3 DNA reads TGTGCCAGCAGGTACATGGGGCGGGAGGCCAAAAACATTCAGTACTTC. Translating it yields CASRYMGREAKNIQYF.

The V and J genes are TRBV5-1 and TRBJ2-2; 8 bases agree with TRBD2. The V gene end was trimmed by 3 bases and the J gene end by 0 bases; junction bases not matched to a gene: 4. In germline, CDR1 is SGHRS, CDR2 YFSETQ. The CDR3 loop spans 16 amino acids. In DNA form, the CDR3 reads TGCGCCAGCAGCTCGGGGGGGACCACGAACACCGGGGAGCTGTTTTTT. Amino acids: CASSSGGTTNTGELFF.

This clonotype was seen once. V gene TRBV11-2 combines with J gene TRBJ1-1; D is perhaps TRBD1 (6 bases). V lost 2 bases, J lost 7 bases, and 11 bases lay in between. CDR1 SGHAT and CDR2 FQNNGV come from the germline V gene. CDR3 length: 13 residues. The CDR3 DNA sequence: TGTGCCAGCAGCTTAAACAGGGCCCTTGAAGCTTTCTTT. Amino acid sequence: CASSLNRALEAFF.